This T cell receptor (beta chain) was captured by sequencing in a study of T cells in Graves' hyperthyroidism and ophthalmopathy. Notes on the study in general: Blood also carried most thyroid clonotypes expanded above 0.001. Before onset, ophthalmopathy was predicted by the model a median around 6.2 months earlier.

Amplification of TCR beta CDR3 regions used RNA as the template. Researchers ran a first-round RT-PCR on the TCR CDR3 using the HTBI primer set. TCRdb itself ran the multiplex PCR reads through MiXCR, one entry per CDR3 protein. In the table there are hundreds of thousands of distinct CDR3 sequences, 46% of which are singletons. Stable Graves' hyperthyroidism meant no ophthalmopathy progression within 18 months. Concerning this clonotype itself: Its antigen is as yet unknown.

This receptor was taken from a young woman with Graves' hyperthyroidism. Sequencing was carried out using peripheral blood or thyroid tissue (not recorded which).

The DNA of the CDR3 is TGTGCCAGCAGCGTCCAACAGGGGCAGGGGTATGGCTACACCTTC. This codes for CASSVQQGQGYGYTF. The chain uses TRBV2 and TRBJ1-2; 7 bases line up with TRBD1. J was trimmed by 5 bases and V by 6 bases; bases with no gene match: 12. The germline gives CDR1 SNHLY, CDR2 FYNNEI. The CDR3 runs to 15 residues.